This is a list of T cell receptor beta chains from one sample in a study of T cells in Graves' hyperthyroidism and ophthalmopathy. MiXCR, applied by TCRdb to the multiplex PCR reads, yields one record per CDR3 protein. The data contain 550,000 to 600,000 distinct CDR3 sequences, more than 13% of them singletons. The sample consisted of blood. All receptors come from a woman aged 18-30 years with Graves' ophthalmopathy. Each CDR3 is given with its conserved first and last residue. A D gene is named only where the DNA matches it firmly. The size field is filled for only some rows; it gives once, few, many or a size class.

>-|-|TRBJ1-1|TRBV7-8
CASSYDAPAAAFF
TGTGCCAGCAGCTATGATGCTCCGGCGGCAGCTTTCTTT
>-|many|TRBJ1-1|TRBV11-3
CASSEQGQNTEAFF
TGTGCCAGCAGCGAACAGGGTCAGAACACTGAAGCTTTCTTT
>-|few|TRBJ1-1|TRBV4-3
CASSQEWVRYGAWGTEAFF
TGCGCCAGCAGCCAAGAGTGGGTGAGATACGGGGCCTGGGGGACTGAAGCTTTCTTT
>-|once|TRBJ1-4|TRBV6-6
CASSYSPTGLGEDNEKLFF
TGTGCCAGCAGTTACTCTCCGACGGGCCTTGGCGAGGATAATGAAAAACTGTTTTTT
>TRBD1|-|TRBJ1-6|TRBV5-1
CASSLAGTGRSPLHF
TGCGCCAGCAGCTTGGCCGGGACAGGGAGATCACCCCTCCACTTT
>TRBD2|-|TRBJ2-1|TRBV9
CASSLLLSSGADNEQFF
TGTGCCAGCAGCCTGCTCCTTTCTAGCGGGGCGGACAATGAGCAGTTCTTC
>-|-|TRBJ1-3|TRBV19
CASSMRAGNTIYF
TGTGCCAGTAGTATGCGGGCTGGAAACACCATATATTTT
>-|many|TRBJ2-1|TRBV6-1
CASRSPGPLIYGRAYNEQFF
TGTGCCAGCAGAAGCCCGGGACCATTAATCTATGGCCGGGCATACAATGAGCAGTTCTTC
>-|-|TRBJ2-4|TRBV2
CASKWGRGSKNIQYF
TGTGCCAGCAAATGGGGGCGGGGATCCAAAAACATTCAGTACTTC
>-|many|TRBJ1-1|TRBV28
CASSFPEGRPNTEAFF
TGTGCCAGCAGTTTCCCGGAGGGCCGACCCAACACTGAAGCTTTCTTT
>-|few|TRBJ1-2|TRBV12-5
CASGLGEGYGYTF
TGTGCTAGTGGTTTGGGGGAGGGATATGGCTACACCTTC
>-|-|TRBJ1-3|TRBV20-1
CSAREVGSRHRGNTIYF
TGCAGTGCTAGAGAAGTCGGCTCCCGGCATCGAGGAAACACCATATATTTT
>-|-|TRBJ1-2|TRBV6-2/TRBV6-3
CASSYRNNYGYTF
TGTGCCAGCAGTTACAGGAATAACTATGGCTACACCTTC
>TRBD1|many|TRBJ1-5|TRBV2
CASSGTGGLNQPQHF
TGTGCCAGCAGCGGGACAGGGGGCCTCAATCAGCCCCAGCATTTT
>-|many|TRBJ1-5|TRBV19
CASSLNGVRNQPQHF
TGTGCCAGTAGTCTCAACGGTGTACGCAATCAGCCCCAGCATTTT
>TRBD1|many|TRBJ1-1|TRBV7-3
CASSLTDRVEDTEAFF
TGTGCCAGCAGCTTAACGGACAGGGTTGAGGACACTGAAGCTTTCTTT
>-|few|TRBJ2-3|TRBV4-1
CASSQRGLDTDTQYF
TGCGCCAGCAGCCAACGCGGCTTAGACACAGATACGCAGTATTTT
>TRBD1|-|TRBJ1-5|TRBV20-1
CSAYKGAGGNSPQHF
TGCAGTGCTTATAAGGGGGCCGGGGGCAATTCGCCCCAGCATTTT
>-|-|TRBJ1-2|TRBV11-3
CASSRTQFYGYTF
TGTGCCAGCAGTCGGACGCAGTTTTATGGCTACACCTTC
>-|-|TRBJ2-1|TRBV9
CASSPEVPPSSYNEQFF
TGTGCCAGCAGCCCGGAGGTGCCACCGAGCTCCTACAATGAGCAGTTCTTC
>TRBD2|many|TRBJ2-7|TRBV11-3
CASSRTSGDTYEQYF
TGTGCCAGCAGCCGGACTAGCGGGGATACCTACGAGCAGTACTTC
>TRBD2|many|TRBJ2-1|TRBV13
CASSFWASGEQFF
TGTGCCAGCAGCTTCTGGGCTAGCGGTGAGCAGTTCTTC
>-|few|TRBJ2-1|TRBV5-5
CASSLAPDRSYNEQFF
TGTGCCAGCAGCTTGGCTCCGGACAGATCCTACAATGAGCAGTTCTTC
>-|many|TRBJ1-4|TRBV27
CASSFNGPISGKLFF
TGTGCCAGCAGTTTTAATGGGCCGATAAGTGGAAAACTGTTTTTT
>-|-|TRBJ1-1|TRBV7-6
CASSLDRRSRGLYTEAFF
TGTGCCAGCAGCTTAGATAGGCGGAGTCGGGGGCTATACACTGAAGCTTTCTTT
>TRBD2|many|TRBJ2-3|TRBV4-2
CASSQDSGTTDTQYF
TGTGCCAGCAGCCAAGATAGCGGGACGACAGATACGCAGTATTTT